These 18 T cell receptor beta chains share one sample of origin, sequenced in a study of T cell responses to AZD1222 COVID-19 vaccine. Sequencing used immunoSEQ multiplex PCR; TCRdb keeps in-frame clones, though not all of them. The repertoire holds about 180,000 clones, 85% to 90% seen once, with approximately 8% in the top ten. Sample: peripheral blood, taken on day 0 of AZD1222 vaccination. These receptors all stem from an adult in good health.

The chain has TRBV12-3 or TRBV12-4 and TRBJ1-5; D unclear. Trimming stripped 4 bases from V and 3 bases from J, with 7 bases between. CDR3 length: 13 amino acids. The CDR3 DNA follows: TGTGCCAGCAGTTCGCAGGACAATCAGCCCCAGCATTTT. It is translated as CASSSQDNQPQHF.

This chain uses TRBV4-2 with TRBJ1-1, with a weak D call TRBD1 (5 bases). V shed 0 bases and J shed 10 bases, with 21 bases lying between them. This CDR3 is built from 16 residues. CDR1 and CDR2 (germline): LGHNA, YNFKEQ. CDR3 bases: TGTGCCAGCAGCCAAGATACGGGTGGACACGCCCTTGGAGCTTTCTTT. Protein product: CASSQDTGGHALGAFF.

The table lists this clone with a count of one. This chain links TRBV5-6 with TRBJ1-3, with D unresolved. This CDR3 contains 15 residues. From germline, CDR1 is SGHDT and CDR2 YYEEEE. V was clipped by 0 bases and J by 1 base, with 8 bases between them. This CDR3 reads CASSLGAVSGNTIYF. In DNA, the CDR3 is TGTGCCAGCAGCTTGGGGGCAGTGTCTGGAAACACCATATATTTT.

This sequence joins TRBV6-5 and TRBJ1-5; TRBD1 aligns across 11 bases. Losses at the gene ends were 4 bases for V and 3 bases for J; bases not matched to a gene: 5. Per germline, CDR1 MNHEY and CDR2 SVGAGI. The CDR3 is made up of 16 amino acids. CDR3 protein: CASSLGQGADNQPQHF. CDR3 coding DNA: TGTGCCAGCAGTTTAGGACAGGGGGCGGACAATCAGCCCCAGCATTTT.

This clone was seen only once. The chain couples TRBV7-3 to TRBJ1-6; TRBD1 might be the D (6 bases). The germline V and J ends were trimmed by 1 base and 9 bases, with 13 bases remaining between them. The CDR3 is 15 amino acids. From germline, CDR1 is SGHTA and CDR2 FQGTGA. CDR3 sequence reads: CASSLKGGGGSPLHF. The CDR3 nucleotides read TGTGCCAGCAGCTTAAAGGGGGGCGGAGGTTCACCCCTCCACTTT.

The chain uses TRBV21-1 and TRBJ2-2; no DNA check was done on the table's D call, TRBD2. TRBV21-1 is a listed pseudogene. The CDR3 runs to 16 residues. CDR3 nucleotides: TGTGCCAGCAGCAAATCAGAGGGAGCGAACACCGGGGAGCTGTTTTTT. This codes for CASSKSEGANTGELFF.

The chain carries TRBV9 and TRBJ2-7, with TRBD2 matching 7 bases. Unmatched junction bases numbered 8, after V lost 7 bases and J lost 4 bases. In germline, CDR1 is SGDLS, CDR2 YYNGEE. The CDR3 is 13 amino acids. CDR3 in DNA: TGTGCCAGCGGGCAATCGGGGGGATACGAGCAGTACTTC. Amino acid sequence: CASGQSGGYEQYF. The full variable domain, in which reference TRBV9 and TRBJ2-7 provide the parts outside the CDR3, is DSGVTQTPKHLITATGQRVTLRCSPRSGDLSVYWYQQSLDQGLQFLIQYYNGEERAKGNILERFSAQQFPDLHSELNLSSLELGDSALYFCASGQSGGYEQYFGPGTRLTVT.

The chain carries TRBV7-9 and TRBJ1-1, with D tentatively TRBD1 (6 bases). V shed 5 bases and J shed 4 bases, with 14 bases lying between them. The germline gives CDR1 SEHNR, CDR2 FQNEAQ (reference sequence). The CDR3 length is 14 residues. For the CDR3, the DNA is TGTGCCAGCAGCAAACAGGGAGGGGGCACTGAAGCTTTCTTT. This encodes CASSKQGGGTEAFF.

The chain couples TRBV10-2 to TRBJ1-6; possibly TRBD1 for D (6 bases). V was shortened by 7 bases and J by 7 bases, with 11 bases between the two germline ends. This CDR3 comprises 13 residues. CDR1 and CDR2 (germline): WSHSY, SAAADI. Here the CDR3 reads CASNDRSNSPLHF. The CDR3 DNA is TGCGCCAGCAATGACAGGTCGAATTCACCCCTCCACTTT.

This clone was observed once. The chain joins TRBV30 to TRBJ2-7, with TRBD1 identical over 7 bases. The CDR3 has 13 residues. V was pared by 3 bases and J by 4 bases, with 6 bases of the junction left unmatched. Germline V gene lookup returns CDR1 GTSNPN and CDR2 SVGIG (reference sequence). CDR3 DNA: TGTGCCTGGAGATGGGCAGGGGGATACGAGCAGTACTTC. The encoded protein is CAWRWAGGYEQYF.

The rearrangement uses TRBV28 and TRBJ2-2; D might be TRBD1 or TRBD2, each matching 5 bases. This CDR3 has 13 amino acids. Trimming left V 6 bases short and J 7 bases short, with 12 bases between. Germline V gives CDR1 MDHEN, CDR2 SYDVKM. DNA for the CDR3: TGTGCCAGCAGCAGGGCCGGGGACGGGGAGCTGTTTTTT. This encodes CASSRAGDGELFF.

The genes are TRBV5-1 and TRBJ2-7; D ambiguous. Germline V gene sequence: CDR1 SGHRS, CDR2 YFSETQ. There are 14 residues in the CDR3. The V end lost 4 bases, the J end lost 0 bases, and 11 bases lay between the germline ends. The CDR3 loop reads CASSETTSSYEQYF. In DNA, the CDR3 is TGCGCCAGCAGCGAAACTACGAGCTCCTACGAGCAGTACTTC. Variable domain in full (rest from reference TRBV5-1 and TRBJ2-7): KAGVTQTPRYLIKTRGQQVTLSCSPISGHRSVSWYQQTPGQGLQFLFEYFSETQRNKGNFPGRFSGRQFSNSRSEMNVSTLELGDSALYLCASSETTSSYEQYFGPGTRLTVT.

This rearrangement joins TRBV5-6 to TRBJ1-2; TRBD1 agrees at 9 bases. The CDR3 is 14 amino acids. The V gene end was trimmed by 3 bases and the J gene end by 5 bases; junction bases not matched to a gene: 5. Germline CDR1 SGHDT, CDR2 YYEEEE. In DNA form, the CDR3 reads TGTGCCAGCAGCTCCACCGGACAGGGGTATGGCTACACCTTC. Translating gives CASSSTGQGYGYTF. The whole variable domain, filled in from reference TRBV5-6 and TRBJ1-2, reads DAGVTQSPTHLIKTRGQQVTLRCSPKSGHDTVSWYQQALGQGPQFIFQYYEEEERQRGNFPDRFSGHQFPNYSSELNVNALLLGDSALYLCASSSTGQGYGYTFGSGTRLTVV.

This clone occurred once. The chain employs TRBV10-3 and TRBJ1-5; no definite D call. With 6 bases removed from V and 1 base from J, the gap between germline ends came to 4 bases. CDR1 and CDR2 (germline): ENHRY, SYGVKD. This CDR3 has 12 amino acids. Here the CDR3 DNA reads TGTGCCATCAGCCCCAGCAATCAGCCCCAGCATTTT. Translated, it gives CAISPSNQPQHF.

This clone was seen a few times. The chain recombines TRBV7-2 with TRBJ1-2, with D possibly matching TRBD1 (6 bases). The V end lost 8 bases, the J end lost 4 bases, and 8 bases lay between the germline ends. CDR1 is SGHTA and CDR2 is FQGNSA in the germline V gene. This CDR3 has 11 residues. Written as DNA, the CDR3 is TGTGCCAGCCGGACAGTCTATGGCTACACCTTC. It yields the protein CASRTVYGYTF.

V usage is TRBV11-2 and J usage is TRBJ1-6, with D possibly TRBD1 on 5 matching bases. Germline CDR1 is SGHAT and CDR2 is FQNNGV. The CDR3 sequence is 14 residues long. Deletions cut 3 bases from V and 4 bases from J, with 7 bases between. CDR3 nucleotide sequence: TGTGCCAGCAGCTTGGGACCTTATAATTCACCCCTCCACTTT. Amino acid sequence: CASSLGPYNSPLHF. Looking up the rest from reference TRBV11-2 and TRBJ1-6 gives the full variable domain: EAGVAQSPRYKIIEKRQSVAFWCNPISGHATLYWYQQILGQGPKLLIQFQNNGVVDDSQLPKDRFSAERLKGVDSTLKIQPAKLEDSAVYLCASSLGPYNSPLHFGNGTRLTVT.

The V gene is TRBV29-1, the J gene TRBJ2-2; no reliable D call. Germline V gives CDR1 SQVTM, CDR2 ANQGSEA. CDR3 length: 13 residues. V shed 7 bases and J shed 0 bases, with 9 bases lying between them. The CDR3: CSARWANTGELFF. The CDR3 DNA follows: TGCAGCGCGAGGTGGGCGAACACCGGGGAGCTGTTTTTT.

CDR3 amino acids: CASSSNRGLDEKLFF. CDR3 DNA: TGTGCCAGCAGTTCGAACAGGGGGCTGGATGAAAAACTGTTTTTT. The V and J genes are TRBV6-5 and TRBJ1-4, with 9 positions matching TRBD1. Looked up from germline, CDR1 is MNHEY and CDR2 is SVGAGI. V gave up 4 bases and J gave up 6 bases; unmatched junction bases: 6. The CDR3 contains 15 residues.